The 28 T cell receptor beta chains presented below share a single source sample, sequenced in a study of molecular identifiers for immune sequencing clone quantification. TCRdb re-analysed the PCR reads in MiXCR, keeping a single row per CDR3 protein. The table lists hundreds of thousands of distinct CDR3 sequences, roughly a quarter of them singletons, with 0.65% to 0.95% in the top ten. The specimen sequenced was naive CD8+ T cells from blood, with Jurkat cell RNA spiked in. Subset here: FACS-sorted CD8+CD4-CCR7+CD45RA+ naive T cells. The receptors here all came from a human donor in good health. Some libraries in this study had Jurkat cell RNA spiked in.

With respect to this clonotype: With a much larger clone just one base away, this may be a read error. V and J are TRBV12-3 or TRBV12-4 and TRBJ2-7, with 9 bases identical to TRBD1. The CDR3 runs 12 residues. V lost 10 bases and J lost 2; bases outside the gene matches: 3. DNA of the CDR3: TGTGCCAAAGGGACAGGGACCTACGAGCAGTACTTC. Translating gives CAKGTGTYEQYF.

Ten or more counts support this clonotype. The chain uses TRBV5-1 and TRBJ2-2; TRBD2 agrees at 10 bases. J gave up 0 bases and V 4 bases, and 9 bases lay outside the gene matches. The CDR3 totals 18 residues. The germline gives CDR1 SGHRS, CDR2 YFSETQ. The CDR3: CASSPSTGLAPNTGELFF. CDR3 bases: TGCGCCAGCAGCCCAAGTACGGGACTAGCGCCGAACACCGGGGAGCTGTTTTTT.

The chain joins TRBV14 to TRBJ1-1; D is perhaps TRBD1 (5 bases). CDR1 is SGHDN, CDR2 FVKESK, per germline. Deletions cut 1 base from V and 5 bases from J, with 14 bases between. This CDR3 is built from 15 residues. This CDR3 is CASSQGLRGETEAFF. The CDR3 DNA reads TGTGCCAGCAGCCAAGGGTTGAGGGGAGAGACTGAAGCTTTCTTT.

A word on this clonotype: This clone may be a read error of a much larger clone one base away. No conserved phenylalanine or tryptophan ends this CDR3, so it is likely a read error. V gene TRBV30 combines with J gene TRBJ2-2; TRBD2 matches 10 bases. Germline CDR1 reads GTSNPN; CDR2 reads SVGIG (reference sequence). CDR3 length equals 14 residues. V dropped 2 bases and J dropped 4; count of bases not matched to a gene: 1. CDR3 protein: CAWSRLAGTGELFV. In DNA form, the CDR3 reads TGTGCCTGGAGTAGACTAGCGGGCACCGGGGAGCTGTTTGTT.

The rearrangement uses TRBV4-1 and TRBJ2-3; no clear D. Trimming cost V 2 bases and J 0 bases, with 15 bases left between them. Germline V gene lookup returns CDR1 MGHRA and CDR2 YSYEKL. The CDR3 totals 17 residues. The CDR3 here is CASSQTDVAVSTDTQYF. For the CDR3, the DNA is TGCGCCAGCAGCCAAACGGACGTGGCCGTGAGCACAGATACGCAGTATTTT.

CDR3 in amino acids: CASASSREGENEQFF. The DNA for the CDR3 is TGTGCCAGCGCGAGTTCGCGGGAGGGAGAGAATGAGCAGTTCTTC. The rearrangement joins TRBV12-3 or TRBV12-4 to TRBJ2-1, with 9 bases matching TRBD2. Unmatched junction bases numbered 12, after V lost 8 bases and J lost 7 bases. The CDR3 loop spans 15 amino acids.

A remark on this clonotype: A much larger clonotype is one base distant, so this may be a read error. This sequence joins TRBV14 and TRBJ2-7; 8 nucleotides align to TRBD1. CDR1 SGHDN and CDR2 FVKESK come from the germline V gene. The CDR3 consists of 14 residues. Trimming cost V 3 bases and J 2 bases; bases outside gene matches: 3. The CDR3 DNA follows: TGTGCCAGCAGCCAGACAGGGGTAGCCTACGAGCAGTACTTC. Its protein is CASSQTGVAYEQYF.

As concerns this clonotype: This sequence may be a read error, since a much larger clone differs from it by one base. The J gene is TRBJ1-1, the V gene TRBV27; D gene unclear. The germline CDR1 and CDR2 sequences are MNHEY and SMNVEV (reference sequence). There are 15 residues in the CDR3. With 5 bases removed from V and 0 bases from J, the gap between germline ends came to 13 bases. CDR3 region: CASSPGRPMNTEAFF. CDR3 in DNA: TGTGCCAGCAGTCCCGGACGCCCGATGAACACTGAAGCTTTCTTT.

At least ten counts were recorded for this clonotype. The chain employs TRBV4-2 and TRBJ2-1; no firm D call. The CDR3 covers 13 residues. Germline loops: CDR1 LGHNA, CDR2 YNFKEQ. V lost 1 base to trimming and J lost 9 bases, with 10 bases between them. This CDR3 reads CASSQALVSEQFF. CDR3 sequence (DNA): TGTGCCAGCAGCCAAGCCTTAGTCAGTGAGCAGTTCTTC.

The chain recombines TRBV14 with TRBJ2-1; 10 positions match TRBD2. After removal of 2 bases from V and 10 bases from J, the junction contained 20 bases not matched to a gene. CDR1 is SGHDN, CDR2 FVKESK, per germline. This CDR3 is 19 amino acids long. The CDR3 sequence: CASSQPVEASGRARQEQFF. Written as DNA, the CDR3 is TGTGCCAGCAGCCAACCCGTGGAGGCCAGCGGGAGGGCCCGTCAAGAGCAGTTCTTC.

The chain carries TRBV27 and TRBJ1-1; 7 bases align to TRBD1. Unmatched junction bases numbered 10, after V lost 4 bases and J lost 11 bases. Germline CDR1 is MNHEY and CDR2 is SMNVEV (reference sequence). The CDR3 has 13 amino acids. Here the CDR3 DNA reads TGTGCCAGCAGTTCCATCGACAGGGAAGAGGCTTTCTTT. It translates to CASSSIDREEAFF.

This clonotype was seen only a few times. The genes are TRBV12-3 or TRBV12-4 and TRBJ2-3; 7 bases map to TRBD1. Trimming at V came to 2 bases and at J to 4 bases, leaving 3 bases not matched to a gene. The CDR3 spans 14 residues. CDR3 in amino acids: CASSLYRGADTQYF. DNA for the CDR3: TGTGCCAGCAGTTTATACAGGGGCGCAGATACGCAGTATTTT.

This clonotype was observed at least ten times. The V gene is TRBV6-1, the J gene TRBJ2-7; D is undetermined. From germline, CDR1 is MNHNS and CDR2 SASEGT. V was cut by 10 bases and J by 2 bases, with 18 bases left in between. This CDR3 region has 14 residues. CDR3: CAINGPGAPYEQYF. For the CDR3, the DNA is TGTGCCATTAACGGGCCAGGAGCCCCCTACGAGCAGTACTTC.

In the case of this clonotype: Given a much more abundant clone one base away, this may be a read error. As DNA, the CDR3 is TGCGCCAGCAGCCAGGAGAGCTCCCACGAGCAGTACTTC. The encoded protein is CASSQESSHEQYF. V gene TRBV4-1 combines with J gene TRBJ2-7; D is undetermined. CDR3 length: 13 residues. The germline CDR1 and CDR2 sequences are MGHRA and YSYEKL.

CDR3 amino acids: CASNFQRLAGEGFGTDTQYF. CDR3 DNA sequence: TGTGCCAGCAATTTTCAACGACTAGCGGGAGAGGGTTTTGGCACAGATACGCAGTATTTT. The J gene is TRBJ2-3, the V gene TRBV6-6; 12 bases agree with TRBD2. The CDR3 loop spans 20 amino acids. The V segment lost 7 bases and the J segment 1 base; nucleotides outside the gene matches: 18. Germline V gives CDR1 MNHNY, CDR2 SVGAGI (reference sequence).

V gene TRBV5-4 combines with J gene TRBJ2-1, with TRBD2 matching over 7 bases. CDR1 is SGHNT and CDR2 is YYREEE in the germline V gene (reference sequence). V was clipped by 0 bases and J by 6 bases; unmatched bases: 3. CDR3 size: 14 residues. The CDR3 loop reads CASSLALAGNEQFF. DNA of the CDR3: TGTGCCAGCAGCTTGGCCTTAGCGGGCAATGAGCAGTTCTTC.

This clonotype has a count of ten or more. The DNA for the CDR3 is TGTGCCACCGTCGTATGGACCAGGCCGAACACCGGGGAGCTGTTTTTT. Translating it yields CATVVWTRPNTGELFF. This chain connects TRBV2 to TRBJ2-2; D call uncertain. Germline V gene sequence: CDR1 SNHLY, CDR2 FYNNEI. The CDR3 extends over 16 amino acids. Trimming took 10 bases from V and 0 from J, leaving 18 bases between them.

The rearrangement links TRBV4-1 to TRBJ2-5; perhaps TRBD2 as D (6 bases). This CDR3 comprises 15 residues. Germline loops: CDR1 MGHRA, CDR2 YSYEKL. Trimming stripped 2 bases from V and 9 bases from J, with 19 bases between. The CDR3 DNA reads as TGCGCCAGCAGCCAACTCGAGCGCGGGACCGGGCCCCAGTACTTC. Translated, it gives CASSQLERGTGPQYF.

There are a few counts of this clonotype. The chain couples TRBV6-5 to TRBJ2-6; tentative D call: TRBD2 (6 bases). Trimming took 5 bases from V and 0 from J, leaving 11 bases between them. Germline V gene data show CDR1 as MNHEY and CDR2 as SVGAGI. This CDR3 contains 16 residues. CDR3 protein: CASSKGLDSGANVLTF. Written as DNA, the CDR3 is TGTGCCAGCAGTAAGGGACTCGACTCTGGGGCCAACGTCCTGACTTTC.

A note on this clonotype: A much bigger clone sits one base away, suggesting this may be a read error. The rearrangement links TRBV5-3 to TRBJ2-5; 7 bases match TRBD1. TRBV5-3 is placed among ORFs of uncertain function. J lost 5 bases, V lost 8 bases, and 15 bases had no gene match. This CDR3 has 15 residues. This chain's CDR3 is CASSPRDSGMETQYF. The CDR3 region has the DNA TGTGCCAGCAGCCCCAGGGACAGTGGTATGGAGACCCAGTACTTC.

This clonotype was seen more than once but under ten times. The chain couples TRBV7-9 to TRBJ2-2, with D unresolved. Germline lookup yields CDR1 SEHNR and CDR2 FQNEAQ (reference sequence). V lost 1 base to trimming and J lost 6 bases, with 12 bases between them. The CDR3 runs 15 residues. CDR3 nucleotide sequence: TGTGCCAGCAGCTTAGTTGCCAGCACGGCCGGGGAGCTGTTTTTT. It translates to CASSLVASTAGELFF.

A note on this clonotype: It may be a read error: a sequence one base away is much more abundant. The chain combines TRBV4-1 with TRBJ2-7; weak D call: TRBD2 (6 bases). CDR1 and CDR2 (germline): MGHRA, YSYEKL. This CDR3 comprises 13 residues. CDR3 coding DNA: TGCGCCAGCCGCCAAGTGTTAGGAGGGGAGCAGTACTTC. Amino acid sequence: CASRQVLGGEQYF.

There are many counts of this clonotype. The V and J genes are TRBV7-9 and TRBJ2-1, with D possibly called TRBD1 or TRBD2 (5 bases each). There are 18 residues in the CDR3. Germline CDR1 reads SEHNR; CDR2 reads FQNEAQ (reference sequence). Trimming pared 3 bases from V and 0 bases from J, leaving 18 bases between. CDR3 DNA sequence: TGTGCCAGCAGCTTGTCGGGGATAGGACATAGCTCCTACAATGAGCAGTTCTTC. Protein product: CASSLSGIGHSSYNEQFF.

The CDR3 loop is CASSQDYAPSYEQYF. CDR3 DNA sequence: TGCGCCAGCAGCCAAGATTATGCACCCTCCTACGAGCAGTACTTC. The V call is TRBV4-3, the J call TRBJ2-7; D is ambiguous. The germline V gene has CDR1 LGHNA and CDR2 YSLEER. Trimming cost V 0 bases and J 0 bases, with 9 bases left between them. The CDR3 spans 15 residues.

The chain combines TRBV7-9 with TRBJ2-7; D is uncertain. This CDR3 comprises 12 residues. Trimming shortened V by 5 bases and J by 4 bases, and 9 bases separated the two germline ends. Germline CDR1 and CDR2: SEHNR and FQNEAQ (reference sequence). The CDR3 nucleotides are TGTGCCAGCAGCGCCGGGCCTTACGAGCAGTACTTC. Its translation is CASSAGPYEQYF.

The chain uses TRBV4-3 and TRBJ2-7; a possible D gene is TRBD2 (6 bases). The ends were cut back, 0 bases at V and 0 bases at J, with 9 bases in the middle. Germline V gene sequence: CDR1 LGHNA, CDR2 YSLEER. This CDR3 comprises 15 residues. CDR3 nucleotide sequence: TGCGCCAGCAGCCAAGACTTCGGGAGCTCCTACGAGCAGTACTTC. Translating it yields CASSQDFGSSYEQYF.

This clonotype appeared many times. V usage is TRBV7-9 and J usage is TRBJ2-7; D may be TRBD2 (6 bases). Germline V gene lookup returns CDR1 SEHNR and CDR2 FQNEAQ (reference sequence). V dropped 5 bases and J dropped 6 bases, with 14 bases sitting between them. CDR3 size: 13 residues. This CDR3 reads CASSALVGGEQYF. DNA for the CDR3: TGTGCCAGCAGCGCCCTGGTCGGGGGCGAGCAGTACTTC.

V is TRBV13 and J is TRBJ1-4; possible D gene TRBD1, 5 bases. This CDR3 has 15 residues. With 5 bases removed from V and 4 bases from J, the gap between germline ends came to 14 bases. Germline CDR1 PRHDT, CDR2 FYEKMQ (reference sequence). CDR3 nucleotide sequence: TGTGCCAGCAGCCTCCACGGGGACCTTAATGAAAAACTGTTTTTT. Protein sequence: CASSLHGDLNEKLFF.